This record looks at one T cell receptor beta chain sequence and its context. Its matching antigen is unknown. Peripheral blood was collected from the related graft donor on the marrow donation day. This sample is drawn from a study of T cells after posttransplantation cyclophosphamide. General observations from the study: Later blood repertoires were often dominated by clones from the donor CD8+ memory compartment.

Measured with immunoSEQ multiplex PCR; TCRdb has only the in-frame clones, and not every one. The table lists roughly 21,000 clones, roughly 98% of them singletons. This CDR3 contains 13 residues. Germline loops: CDR1 ENHRY, CDR2 SYGVKD. V was clipped by 10 bases and J by 1 base, with 11 bases between them. The gene calls are TRBV10-3 and TRBJ1-5, with D unclear. The sample comprised naive CD8+ T cells sorted from PBMCs. The sequence derives from a man between 35 and 55 years old in good health, CMV-negative, and a related stem cell transplant donor. The CDR3 region has the DNA TGTGCCACCCAAGAACTGAGCAATCAGCCCCAGCATTTT. Its translation is CATQELSNQPQHF.